Listed here is a single T cell receptor beta chain. What it binds is not known. This sample stems from a study of early stage breast cancer tumors. Overall study: Among around 12 ER+/PR+/HER2- tumors, eight were ductal, four lobular. Samples were sequenced at 9 to 10-fold average coverage.

Profiling relied on immunoSEQ multiplex PCR, and the TCRdb table lists in-frame clones only, not all of them. The sample has several thousand clones; approximately 67% are singletons. Study-wide results and caveats: Compared with adjacent normal breast, tumors showed about 2.4-fold denser, more clonal T cells. Comparing each tissue with blood distinguished tumor from normal in most of the 16 patients.

Germline loops: CDR1 SGHAT, CDR2 FQDESV (reference sequence). The CDR3 spans 14 residues. V lost 0 bases, J lost 2 bases, and 7 bases lay in between. Sequencing input: breast tumor tissue. This receptor was obtained from a person aged 70 to 79 with breast cancer. The rearrangement links TRBV11-1 to TRBJ1-2; D remains unclear. CDR3 nucleotide sequence: TGTGCCAGCAGCTTAGCCCCAGCGAACTATGGCTACACCTTC. Encoded protein: CASSLAPANYGYTF.